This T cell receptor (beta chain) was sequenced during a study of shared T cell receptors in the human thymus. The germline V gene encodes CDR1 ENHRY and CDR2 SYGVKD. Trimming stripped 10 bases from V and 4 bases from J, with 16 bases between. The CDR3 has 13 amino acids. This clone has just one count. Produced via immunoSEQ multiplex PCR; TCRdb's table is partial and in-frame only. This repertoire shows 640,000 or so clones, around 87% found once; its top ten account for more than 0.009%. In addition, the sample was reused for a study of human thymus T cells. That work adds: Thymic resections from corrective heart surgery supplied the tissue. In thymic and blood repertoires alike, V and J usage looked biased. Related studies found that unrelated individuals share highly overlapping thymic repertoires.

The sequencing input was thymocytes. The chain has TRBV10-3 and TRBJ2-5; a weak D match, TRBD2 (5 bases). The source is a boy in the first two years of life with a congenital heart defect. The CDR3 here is CATQFGDSETQYF. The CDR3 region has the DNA TGTGCCACCCAGTTCGGGGATTCAGAGACCCAGTACTTC.